This entry describes one TCR beta chain. These data come from a study of blood T cell repertoires in COVID-19. Trimming removed 3 bases from V and 5 bases from J, with 10 bases in between. The length of the CDR3 is 12 residues. CDR1 and CDR2 from the germline V gene are GTSNPN and SVGIG (reference sequence). As originally analysed: Researchers report that nucleated cell counts were estimated from reference gene primer amplification. Only in-frame clones appear in the TCRdb table, and some are missing; sequencing was by immunoSEQ multiplex PCR. V, J and clone size are those of that table, while D and trimming were read from the DNA. Of 50,000 to 65,000 clones listed, approximately 80% are singletons.

The TCR originated in a woman aged 55-70 years with acute or convalescent COVID-19. The gene calls are TRBV30 and TRBJ1-1, with no clear D. The specimen sequenced was peripheral blood. As DNA, the CDR3 is TGTGCCTGGAGGGCCTCTCGAACTGAAGCTTTCTTT. As protein: CAWRASRTEAFF.